The rows below give T cell receptor beta chains drawn from one sample of a study of graft-versus-host responses after intestinal transplantation. Method: immunoSEQ multiplex PCR; TCRdb's copy keeps in-frame clones and lacks some. This table has 15,000 to 20,000 clones, 38% appearing once. Sample: alloreactive CD4+ T cells from a mixed lymphocyte reaction culture, taken before intestinal transplant. Receptors originate from a human patient who received an intestinal transplant. Each CDR3 is given without its conserved first and last residue.

j_gene,v_gene,CDR3aa
TRBJ1-6,TRBV5-1,ASSPGNNSPLH
TRBJ2-6,TRBV7-2,ASSLVAGGPDGANVLT
TRBJ1-3,TRBV6-5,ASKEGPSGNTIY
TRBJ1-2,TRBV6-5,ASTPGTAYGYT
TRBJ1-2,TRBV7-9,ASSPRDSRILSAGYT
TRBJ2-3,TRBV7-3,ASSLTGTSVDTQY
TRBJ1-1,TRBV18,ASSPHRDHEAF
TRBJ1-2,TRBV10-3,AISQRGQGAYLSGYT
TRBJ2-7,TRBV6-1,ASSQTGGSLYEQY
TRBJ2-1,TRBV2,ASTYESLLKRF
TRBJ2-7,TRBV4-1,ASSQEGRGIYEQY
TRBJ2-1,TRBV5-1,ASSSQGYEQF
TRBJ1-6,TRBV12-5,ASGLMGAPDRSYNSPLH
TRBJ2-1,TRBV10-2,ASTRGLVRGNEQF
TRBJ2-2,TRBV5-1,ASSGGASTGELF
TRBJ2-5,TRBV6-5,AGLREGETQY
TRBJ2-5,TRBV9,ASTRGGLWSETQY
TRBJ1-2,TRBV9,ASNRQGISNYGYT
TRBJ2-5,TRBV7-8,ASSPDSSGTQY
TRBJ1-2,TRBV5-5,ASSLPGGYGYT
TRBJ1-3,TRBV5-6,ASSLVGVQRPKY
TRBJ2-3,TRBV4-1,ASSHPSRMRSTDTQY
TRBJ2-1,TRBV2,ASIDRSELGWEF
TRBJ1-3,TRBV19,ASGTGLPGNTIY
TRBJ1-2,TRBV7-2,ASSLGARQGSNYGYT
TRBJ2-3,TRBV7-9,ASSLGGFRDTQY
TRBJ1-1,TRBV10-3,ASDTGFQGGNTEAF
TRBJ2-6,TRBV5-1,ASSLGTGPFAGANVLT
TRBJ1-2,TRBV6-5,ASSVRKPNYGYT
TRBJ1-6,TRBV2,ASSLTKGGNSPLH
TRBJ1-1,TRBV6-6,ASSYYRQSTEAF
TRBJ1-1,TRBV6-5,ASRQGLTLTEAF
TRBJ1-5,TRBV4-3,ASSQEASGDNQPQH
TRBJ1-5,TRBV11-2,ASSLGLNQPQH
TRBJ2-5,TRBV6-1,ASSAETAYQETQY
TRBJ2-2,TRBV21-1,ASTPAGGLPTNTGELF
TRBJ2-7,TRBV7-9,ASSLEAGGYEQY
TRBJ2-5,TRBV5-4,ASSPQTGRETQY
TRBJ1-4,TRBV7-9,ASSLKGNEKLF
TRBJ2-1,TRBV30,ARGKGHLTYNEQF
TRBJ1-2,TRBV29-1,SVRGQGEGYT
TRBJ1-5,TRBV19,ASSIGRGRAQPQH
TRBJ2-3,TRBV9,ASSGRVGDHRTDTQY
TRBJ1-2,TRBV6-5,ASSYGGPNYGYT
TRBJ2-5,TRBV5-1,ASSLDVREETQY